A selection of T cell receptor beta chains follows, all from one sample in a study of Ad26.COV2.S vaccination and SARS-CoV-2 variants. Profiled with immunoSEQ multiplex PCR; TCRdb holds only in-frame clones, not every one. Of hundreds of thousands of clones in the sample, around 89% were seen once. Material: peripheral blood, obtained in a trial of Ad26.COV2.S vaccine versus placebo. Every receptor here comes from a person between 18 and 65 years old who received the Ad26.COV2.S COVID-19 vaccine or a placebo. Both conserved end residues are part of each CDR3. D genes are given only for firm matches. Size tells how often a clone was seen (once, few, many) or the class of an expanded clone, and some rows leave it out.

TRBD1,TRBV9,TRBJ1-3,.,TGTGCCAGCAGCCTCCCGAGACAGGGACGAAACACCATATATTTT,CASSLPRQGRNTIYF
.,TRBV7-2,TRBJ2-3,.,TGTGCCAGCAGCTCCCAGGGTCCAGATACGCAGTATTTT,CASSSQGPDTQYF
.,TRBV7-9,TRBJ1-2,.,TGTGCCAGCAGCTTATCATCCACGACTAACTATGGCTACACCTTC,CASSLSSTTNYGYTF
.,TRBV7-9,TRBJ2-2,.,TGTGCCAGCAGCCGCATGGGGGAGCTGTTTTTT,CASSRMGELFF
.,TRBV11-2,TRBJ1-1,.,TGTGCCAGCAGCTTAATAAACACTGAAGCTTTCTTT,CASSLINTEAFF
.,TRBV30,TRBJ1-6,.,TGTGCCTGGAGCGACGGGACGCCAAGGGATTCACCCCTCCACTTT,CAWSDGTPRDSPLHF
.,TRBV19,TRBJ2-7,.,TGTGCCAGTAGTCGTGCCGCCCGGGACGAGCAGTACTTC,CASSRAARDEQYF
.,TRBV6-5,TRBJ2-6,.,TGTGCCAGCACCCGACACGGCTCTGGGGCCAACGTCCTGACTTTC,CASTRHGSGANVLTF
.,TRBV18,TRBJ2-6,.,TGTGCCAGCTCACGGGAAGCTGGGGCCAACGTCCTGACTTTC,CASSREAGANVLTF
TRBD1,TRBV27,TRBJ2-7,.,TGTGCCAGCTCCGACAGGGTCCACGAGCAGTACTTC,CASSDRVHEQYF
.,TRBV5-1,TRBJ2-7,.,TGCGCCAGCAGCTTAACTAGCAACTCCTACGAGCAGTACTTC,CASSLTSNSYEQYF
.,TRBV5-1,TRBJ2-5,.,TGCGCCAGCAGCTTGTCGGAAGAGACCCAGTACTTC,CASSLSEETQYF
.,TRBV5-4,TRBJ1-2,.,TGTGCCAGCAGCTTGGACAGGGATTATGGCTACACCTTC,CASSLDRDYGYTF
TRBD1,TRBV19,TRBJ2-7,few,TGTGCCAGTAGCGCCCGGACAGGGATCCACGAGCAGTACTTC,CASSARTGIHEQYF
TRBD1,TRBV29-1,TRBJ2-7,once,TGCAGGGGGACAGGACTTGGCCTCGAGCAGTACTTC,CRGTGLGLEQYF
TRBD2,TRBV11-2,TRBJ2-1,.,TGTGCCAGCAGCAAACTAGCGGGGGCCTCCTACAATGAGCAGTTCTTC,CASSKLAGASYNEQFF
TRBD2,TRBV4-3,TRBJ2-5,once,TGCGCCAGCAGCCGCTACCGGACTAGCGGGCAAGAGACCCAGTACTTC,CASSRYRTSGQETQYF
.,TRBV29-1,TRBJ2-1,.,TGCAGCGTTGGTTCCCCAGGAATCAATGAGCAGTTCTTC,CSVGSPGINEQFF
.,TRBV6-5,TRBJ2-5,.,TGTGCCAGCCTTTCTGTGGGAGCGGAGACCCAGTACTTC,CASLSVGAETQYF
.,TRBV19,TRBJ2-7,.,TGTGCCAGTAGTCAGACACAAAGCTACGAGCAGTACTTC,CASSQTQSYEQYF
.,TRBV7-2,TRBJ2-7,.,TGTGCCAGCAGCTTAGCCGGGGCCCCCTACGAGCAGTACTTC,CASSLAGAPYEQYF
TRBD1,TRBV2,TRBJ1-2,.,TGTGCCAGCAGTGAAGAAGGGACAGCGATCTATGGCTACACCTTC,CASSEEGTAIYGYTF
.,TRBV7-8,TRBJ1-5,.,TGTGCCAGCAGCCGAGGGACATCTATTAATAGCAATCAGCCCCAGCATTTT,CASSRGTSINSNQPQHF
TRBD2,TRBV19,TRBJ2-1,.,TGTGCCAGTAAAACTAGCGGGCTTTCCTACAATGAGCAGTTCTTC,CASKTSGLSYNEQFF
.,TRBV19,TRBJ1-5,.,TGTGCCAGTAGTATAATCAATCAGCCCCAGCATTTT,CASSIINQPQHF
.,TRBV12-2,TRBJ2-6,once,TGTGCAAGTCGCTTACCTCAAAGACAGCTGGGGGCCAACGTCCTGACTTTC,CASRLPQRQLGANVLTF
.,TRBV5-1,TRBJ2-1,.,TGCGCCAGCAGCATTCGTCGACGGTCCTACAATGAGCAGTTCTTC,CASSIRRRSYNEQFF
.,TRBV10-2,TRBJ2-5,.,TGCGCCAGCAGTGATGGGGGGCGGGAGACCCAGTACTTC,CASSDGGRETQYF
.,TRBV7-2,TRBJ2-6,.,TGTGCCAGCAGCTCCTATACATCTGGGGCCAACGTCCTGACTTTC,CASSSYTSGANVLTF
.,TRBV7-2,TRBJ1-2,.,TGTGCCAGCAGCCCTGGCCAGTGGGGCTATGGCTACACCTTC,CASSPGQWGYGYTF
.,TRBV20-1,TRBJ1-5,.,TGCAGTGCTAATGAAGGGTGGGGTCAGCCCCAGCATTTT,CSANEGWGQPQHF
.,TRBV29-1,TRBJ2-2,once,TGCAGCGTTACAGAGAACACCGGGGAGCTGTTTTTT,CSVTENTGELFF
TRBD1,TRBV30,TRBJ2-1,.,TGTGCCTGGAGAAGCCCCTCGGACAGGGGGCGCAATGAGCAGTTCTTC,CAWRSPSDRGRNEQFF
.,TRBV11-3,TRBJ2-2,.,TGTGCCAGCAGCTTAGCGCCTAACACCGGGGAGCTGTTTTTT,CASSLAPNTGELFF
.,TRBV6-4,TRBJ1-5,.,TGTGCCAGCAGTGACCCGCCGACAGGTTCACAGCCCCAGCATTTT,CASSDPPTGSQPQHF
.,TRBV7-2,TRBJ2-5,.,TGTGCCAGCAGCACCGATCCCCGGGACCACCTCCGGGAGACCCAGTACTTC,CASSTDPRDHLRETQYF
.,TRBV7-3,TRBJ2-1,.,TGTGCCAGCAGCAGGGGGGATTGGGACAATGAGCAGTTCTTC,CASSRGDWDNEQFF
.,TRBV6-5,TRBJ2-1,.,TGTGCCAGCAGCTCAGGGGGGAACTACAATGAGCAGTTCTTC,CASSSGGNYNEQFF
TRBD2,TRBV9,TRBJ2-7,.,TGTGCCAGCAGCGTAGGTGGGGAGGGGTACGAGCAGTACTTC,CASSVGGEGYEQYF
TRBD2,TRBV18,TRBJ2-1,.,TGTGCCAGCTCACCCTGGACTAGCGGATACAATGAGCAGTTCTTC,CASSPWTSGYNEQFF
.,TRBV29-1,TRBJ1-2,once,TGCAGCGTTGAATACGTGGCAAACTATGGCTACACCTTC,CSVEYVANYGYTF